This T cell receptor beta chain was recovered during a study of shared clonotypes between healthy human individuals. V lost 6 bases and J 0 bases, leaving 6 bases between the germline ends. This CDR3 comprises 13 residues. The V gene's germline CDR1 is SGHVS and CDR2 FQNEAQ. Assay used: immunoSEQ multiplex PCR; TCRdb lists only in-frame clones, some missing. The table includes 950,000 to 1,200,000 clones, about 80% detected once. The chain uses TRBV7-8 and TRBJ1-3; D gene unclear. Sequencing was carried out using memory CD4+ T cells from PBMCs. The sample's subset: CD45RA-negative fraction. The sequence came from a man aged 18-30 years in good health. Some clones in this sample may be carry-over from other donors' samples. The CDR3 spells CASRQSSGNTIYF. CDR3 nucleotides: TGTGCCAGCAGGCAGTCCTCTGGAAACACCATATATTTT.